These 17 T cell receptor beta chains originate from one sample sequenced in a study of siplizumab effects on memory and regulatory T cells. TCRdb's copy holds only in-frame clones and misses some; the assay was immunoSEQ multiplex PCR. Altogether 50,000 to 70,000 clones are present, nearly 98% being singletons, with the ten largest covering about 0.095%. Source material: naive CD8+ T cells sorted from blood. The receptors shown here come from a human donor in good health.

The chain has TRBV4-1 and TRBJ2-7, with TRBD1 identical over 8 bases. Per the germline V gene, CDR1 is MGHRA and CDR2 is YSYEKL. The length of the CDR3 is 14 residues. The ends lost 5 bases at V and 7 bases at J; junction bases unmatched: 10. The CDR3 loop reads CASSTGQGTGEQYF. For the CDR3, the DNA is TGCGCCAGCAGCACCGGACAGGGTACGGGGGAGCAGTACTTC.

V and J are TRBV2 and TRBJ2-1; D may be TRBD1 or TRBD2 (5 bases each). In germline, CDR1 is SNHLY, CDR2 FYNNEI. Trimming shortened V by 2 bases and J by 5 bases, and 13 bases separated the two germline ends. This CDR3 region has 15 residues. In DNA, the CDR3 is TGTGCCAGCAGTGAACTCCGGGACGGGAACAATGAGCAGTTCTTC. As protein: CASSELRDGNNEQFF.

The V gene is TRBV28, the J gene TRBJ1-2; 12 bases match TRBD1. Trimming took 7 bases from V and 6 from J; bases not matched to a gene: 6. The CDR3 spans 14 residues. Per the germline V gene, CDR1 is MDHEN and CDR2 is SYDVKM. In nucleotides, the CDR3 is TGTGCCAGCACCTCGGGACAGGGGGCGCATGGCTACACCTTC. Translating gives CASTSGQGAHGYTF.

This chain links TRBV9 with TRBJ2-1; 8 bases line up with TRBD2. Germline V gene lookup returns CDR1 SGDLS and CDR2 YYNGEE. There are 15 residues in the CDR3. After removal of 6 bases from V and 2 bases from J, the junction contained 7 bases not matched to a gene. In DNA form, the CDR3 reads TGTGCCAGCACCACCTCGGGGGGGGCCTACAATGAGCAGTTCTTC. This sequence encodes CASTTSGGAYNEQFF.

This clone was recorded once. The rearrangement joins TRBV5-1 to TRBJ2-7; TRBD1 matches at 10 bases. V was clipped by 3 bases and J by 4 bases; unmatched bases: 1. The CDR3 totals 13 residues. The germline V gene has CDR1 SGHRS and CDR2 YFSETQ. This CDR3 reads CASSWTGGYEQYF. In nucleotides, the CDR3 is TGCGCCAGCAGCTGGACAGGGGGTTACGAGCAGTACTTC. Based on the CDR3 plus reference TRBV5-1 and TRBJ2-7, the full variable domain is KAGVTQTPRYLIKTRGQQVTLSCSPISGHRSVSWYQQTPGQGLQFLFEYFSETQRNKGNFPGRFSGRQFSNSRSEMNVSTLELGDSALYLCASSWTGGYEQYFGPGTRLTVT.

A note on this clone: One end of the junction fails to match germline, which may point to a read error. The V gene is TRBV5-1, the J gene TRBJ2-7; D uncertain. CDR1 is SGHRS and CDR2 is YFSETQ in the germline V gene. The CDR3 consists of 12 residues. The CDR3 region is CASSLEGLELYF. The CDR3 nucleotides read TGCGCCAGCAGCTTGGAAGGGTTAGAGCTGTACTTC. Complete variable domain (other parts from reference TRBV5-1 and TRBJ2-7): KAGVTQTPRYLIKTRGQQVTLSCSPISGHRSVSWYQQTPGQGLQFLFEYFSETQRNKGNFPGRFSGRQFSNSRSEMNVSTLELGDSALYLCASSLEGLELYFGPGTRLTVT.

The CDR3 DNA reads TGTGCCAGCAGCAGGAACACCGGGGAGCTGTTTTTT. This codes for CASSRNTGELFF. The chain carries TRBV9 and TRBJ2-2; unclear D gene. Germline loops: CDR1 SGDLS, CDR2 YYNGEE. The CDR3 is 12 amino acids. Trimming left V 4 bases short and J 1 base short, with 2 bases between.

The chain employs TRBV13 and TRBJ2-7; D may correspond to TRBD1 or TRBD2 (6 bases each). The V end lost 5 bases, the J end lost 4 bases, and 9 bases lay between the germline ends. Germline V gene sequence: CDR1 PRHDT, CDR2 FYEKMQ (reference sequence). CDR3 length: 12 amino acids. CDR3 sequence reads: CASSTGAYEQYF. CDR3 nucleotide sequence: TGTGCCAGCAGCACGGGGGCGTACGAGCAGTACTTC.

V is TRBV30 and J is TRBJ2-6; the D gene is possibly TRBD1 (6 bases). Trimming cost V 2 bases and J 0 bases, with 14 bases left between them. This CDR3 spans 17 amino acids. The germline CDR1 and CDR2 sequences are GTSNPN and SVGIG (reference sequence). The CDR3 sequence is CAWSFPTGHSGANVLTF. CDR3 nucleotide sequence: TGTGCCTGGAGTTTCCCGACAGGACACTCTGGGGCCAACGTCCTGACTTTC. The full variable domain, in which reference TRBV30 and TRBJ2-6 provide the parts outside the CDR3, is SQTIHQWPATLVQPVGSPLSLECTVEGTSNPNLYWYRQAAGRGLQLLFYSVGIGQISSEVPQNLSASRPQDRQFILSSKKLLLSDSGFYLCAWSFPTGHSGANVLTFGAGSRLTVL.

The sample holds one count of this clone. This chain uses TRBV27 with TRBJ1-5, with D uncertain. The CDR3 is made up of 15 amino acids. Germline V gene data show CDR1 as MNHEY and CDR2 as SMNVEV (reference sequence). With 3 bases removed from V and 1 base from J, the gap between germline ends came to 10 bases. The DNA of the CDR3 is TGTGCCAGCAGTTTGGCCAGCCTGAGCAATCAGCCCCAGCATTTT. Protein: CASSLASLSNQPQHF.

V usage is TRBV7-9 and J usage is TRBJ1-2; D may be TRBD1 (5 bases). The germline CDR1 and CDR2 sequences are SEHNR and FQNEAQ (reference sequence). V was cut by 5 bases and J by 2 bases, with 15 bases left in between. This CDR3 is built from 15 residues. As DNA, the CDR3 is TGTGCCAGCAGCATCCTACAGGATAAAAACTATGGCTACACCTTC. This sequence encodes CASSILQDKNYGYTF.

V and J are TRBV5-5 and TRBJ1-1; possible D gene TRBD1, 6 bases. The germline CDR1 and CDR2 sequences are SGHKS and YYEKEE (reference sequence). The CDR3 is 14 residues long. V lost 0 bases and J lost 4, with 10 bases in between. In DNA form, the CDR3 reads TGTGCCAGCAGCTTGGCCGAGGGGGTCACTGAAGCTTTCTTT. This codes for CASSLAEGVTEAFF.

This clone was seen just once. The V gene is TRBV9, the J gene TRBJ2-3; D unclear. CDR1 and CDR2 (germline): SGDLS, YYNGEE. Trimming removed 4 bases from V and 9 bases from J, with 18 bases in between. The CDR3 length is 14 residues. DNA of the CDR3: TGTGCCAGCAGCCCTCAGCGTGGTCTGGGCACGCAGTATTTT. It specifies CASSPQRGLGTQYF.

The chain couples TRBV2 to TRBJ1-2; 9 bases are shared with TRBD1. CDR3 size: 19 residues. V was pared by 3 bases and J by 7 bases, with 21 bases of the junction left unmatched. Germline lookup yields CDR1 SNHLY and CDR2 FYNNEI. CDR3: CASSDPTTGTGPRDGGYTF. The CDR3 DNA sequence: TGTGCCAGCAGTGATCCCACTACCGGGACAGGGCCTAGAGATGGTGGCTACACCTTC.

This clone has only one observation. This chain links TRBV5-6 with TRBJ2-1, with D hard to call. The CDR3 has 13 residues. Germline values: CDR1 SGHDT, CDR2 YYEEEE. Trimming shortened V by 4 bases and J by 8 bases, and 13 bases separated the two germline ends. In DNA, the CDR3 is TGTGCCAGCAGCGACACAAGCGTGGATGAGCAGTTCTTC. Residues: CASSDTSVDEQFF.

The V and J genes are TRBV5-1 and TRBJ2-2; D is uncertain. The germline V gene has CDR1 SGHRS and CDR2 YFSETQ. The CDR3 runs 15 residues. Trimming left V 4 bases short and J 0 bases short, with 10 bases between. The CDR3 nucleotides are TGCGCCAGCAGCATTCTAGGACCGAACACCGGGGAGCTGTTTTTT. This encodes CASSILGPNTGELFF. Looking up the rest from reference TRBV5-1 and TRBJ2-2 gives the full variable domain: KAGVTQTPRYLIKTRGQQVTLSCSPISGHRSVSWYQQTPGQGLQFLFEYFSETQRNKGNFPGRFSGRQFSNSRSEMNVSTLELGDSALYLCASSILGPNTGELFFGEGSRLTVL.

V gene TRBV21-1 combines with J gene TRBJ2-7; the table's D call, TRBD1, has no DNA check behind it. TRBV21-1 is an annotated pseudogene. The CDR3 is 15 amino acids. The CDR3 DNA sequence: TGTGCCAGCAGCAAGAAACAGGGGAGCTCCTACGAGCAGTACTTC. It encodes CASSKKQGSSYEQYF.